This T cell receptor beta chain emerged from a study of sequential checkpoint blockade in melanoma. Germline V CDR1 and CDR2: SNHLY, FYNNEI. The CDR3 has 14 amino acids. The V end was cut by 9 bases, the J end by 5 bases, with 20 bases between. Described treatment: randomized to nivolumab then ipilimumab (arm A) or the reverse (arm B). Sequencing was performed with immunoSEQ multiplex PCR; in TCRdb, only in-frame clones are kept and a portion is missing. The sample includes roughly 20,000 clones, about 83% of them seen just once. V and J are TRBV2 and TRBJ2-7; tentative D call: TRBD1 (5 bases). This TCR was sampled from a human donor with melanoma. Sequences were derived from CD8+ T cells sorted from blood (inferred from file names), sampled from a patient given nivolumab and ipilimumab in sequence. The CDR3 loop is CARTKVRDPHEQYF. In nucleotides, the CDR3 is TGTGCCAGAACCAAAGTCAGGGATCCCCACGAGCAGTACTTC.